One sample yielded the 2 T cell receptor beta chains listed below, sequenced in a study of STAT3 mutations in large granular lymphocyte leukemia. TCRdb's copy holds only in-frame clones and misses some; the assay was immunoSEQ multiplex PCR. The table shows around 29,000 clones, with around 88% occurring only once. Their antigens remain unidentified. Points from the study as a whole: Every T-cell large granular lymphocyte leukemia patient had at least one immunodominant TCR beta clonotype.

The sample was peripheral blood mononuclear cells. Receptor source: a man between 60 and 70 years old with T-cell large granular lymphocyte leukemia. Some clones in this sample may be carry-over from other donors' samples.

The chain couples TRBV12-5 to TRBJ2-7; weak D call: TRBD1 (5 bases). V lost 2 bases and J 2 bases, leaving 16 bases between the germline ends. The CDR3 spans 16 residues. Germline V gene lookup returns CDR1 LGHNT and CDR2 FRNRAP. CDR3 DNA: TGTGCTAGTGGTTTGCCACAAGGGGCACGGACCTACGAGCAGTACTTC. Amino acid sequence: CASGLPQGARTYEQYF.

V and J are TRBV5-6 and TRBJ1-2; D perhaps matches TRBD1 (5 bases). Germline CDR1 SGHDT, CDR2 YYEEEE. Trimming removed 2 bases at V and 6 bases at J, with 17 bases between. The CDR3 sequence is 15 residues long. The CDR3 sequence: CASSFGGGGRDGYTF. The DNA for the CDR3 is TGTGCCAGCAGCTTTGGTGGGGGGGGACGCGATGGCTACACCTTC.